Listed below are T cell receptor beta chains from one sample, sequenced in a study of shared clonotypes between healthy human individuals. The repertoire was sequenced with immunoSEQ multiplex PCR; TCRdb's copy has only in-frame clones and lacks some. Found here are around 1,100,000 clones, 60% to 80% of them singletons; the top ten hold about 0.94%. The sample comprised memory CD4+ T cells from PBMCs. Source of these receptors: a man between 18 and 29 years old in good health. Some clones in this sample may be carry-over from other donors' samples. Both conserved end residues are part of each CDR3. The order of the fields is J gene, D gene, V gene, CDR3 protein. A D gene is named only where the DNA matches it firmly.

J: TRBJ2-1
D: TRBD1
V: TRBV18
CDR3: CASSPSGQRPNEQFF

J: TRBJ2-1
D: NA
V: TRBV6-9
CDR3: CAGKGGEVRSYNEQFF

J: TRBJ2-7
D: TRBD2
V: TRBV5-1
CDR3: CASSLGTSGRAHEQYF

J: TRBJ2-3
D: TRBD1
V: TRBV18
CDR3: CASSPTGAASTDTQYF

J: TRBJ2-7
D: NA
V: TRBV7-9
CDR3: CASTHGSRGDIPYEQYF

J: TRBJ1-1
D: NA
V: TRBV7-3
CDR3: CASSLLQMNTEAFF

J: TRBJ1-1
D: NA
V: TRBV6-1
CDR3: CASSFARRAFF

J: TRBJ2-3
D: TRBD2
V: TRBV4-1
CDR3: CASSLAFSGSSDTQYF

J: TRBJ2-1
D: NA
V: TRBV20-1
CDR3: CSARGVGEQFF

J: TRBJ2-5
D: NA
V: TRBV5-1
CDR3: CASSHQPWSEETQYF

J: TRBJ2-4
D: TRBD2
V: TRBV5-1
CDR3: CASSPTWTSGKNIQYF

J: TRBJ1-2
D: NA
V: TRBV14
CDR3: CASSQDGGYTF

J: TRBJ1-2
D: TRBD1
V: TRBV4-1
CDR3: CASSQETGGEPLIHGYTF

J: TRBJ2-3
D: NA
V: TRBV5-1
CDR3: CASRVGGPIDTQYF

J: TRBJ2-5
D: NA
V: TRBV7-9
CDR3: CASSLGGGVTQYF

J: TRBJ2-7
D: TRBD1
V: TRBV5-1
CDR3: CASSFEGAEQYF

J: TRBJ2-2
D: TRBD2
V: TRBV4-1
CDR3: CASSSTSGGNTGELFF